Shown below are 9 T cell receptor beta chains from a single sample sequenced in a study of read filtering for tumor transcriptome and immune sequencing. Molecular barcoded adaptors covering alpha/delta and beta/gamma chains were used on roughly 400 ng RNA. MiXCR, run by TCRdb on the reads, gives a single entry per CDR3 protein. The repertoire holds some 120,000 distinct CDR3 sequences, with over 10% as singletons. Sequenced sample: a population of CD138-negative cells sorted from bone marrow. Source of these receptors: a donor older than 35 with multiple myeloma.

The chain couples TRBV11-2 to TRBJ1-3; D is possibly TRBD1 (6 bases). Trimming stripped 3 bases from V and 0 bases from J, with 15 bases between. This CDR3 has 17 amino acids. Germline V gene sequence: CDR1 SGHAT, CDR2 FQNNGV. CDR3 residues: CASSLISGEYSGNTIYF. The CDR3 nucleotides are TGTGCCAGCAGCTTGATCTCAGGGGAATACTCTGGAAACACCATATATTTT.

The V and J genes are TRBV29-1 and TRBJ1-1; D is perhaps TRBD1 (6 bases). There are 11 residues in the CDR3. Germline V gene sequence: CDR1 SQVTM, CDR2 ANQGSEA. V was shortened by 7 bases and J by 1 base, with 7 bases between the two germline ends. The CDR3: CSGDKNTEAFF. CDR3 DNA: TGCAGCGGGGACAAGAACACTGAAGCTTTCTTT.

At least ten counts were recorded for this clonotype. The chain recombines TRBV7-9 with TRBJ1-5; 9 positions agree with TRBD1. Germline CDR1 is SEHNR and CDR2 is FQNEAQ (reference sequence). This CDR3 has 18 amino acids. V lost 2 bases to trimming and J lost 2 bases; unmatched junction nucleotides: 10. CDR3 DNA sequence: TGTGCCAGCAGCTTAACGCCACAGGGGGCGCGGGGCAATCAGCCCCAGCATTTT. It is translated as CASSLTPQGARGNQPQHF.

This clonotype has a count of ten or more. The chain has TRBV11-2 and TRBJ2-1; 8 positions agree with TRBD2. This CDR3 has 16 amino acids. Per germline, CDR1 SGHAT and CDR2 FQNNGV. V was clipped by 0 bases and J by 8 bases; unmatched bases: 9. The CDR3 protein is CASSLEGTRALDEQFF. CDR3 bases: TGTGCCAGCAGCTTAGAGGGGACTAGAGCACTCGATGAGCAGTTCTTC.

Ten or more counts support this clonotype. This sequence joins TRBV20-1 and TRBJ2-3, with a possible D match to TRBD1 (5 bases). This CDR3 region has 14 residues. The V gene lost 3 bases and the J gene lost 6 bases, with 16 bases spanning the gap. Looked up from germline, CDR1 is DFQATT and CDR2 is SNEGSKA (reference sequence). CDR3 nucleotide sequence: TGCAGTGCTAGGCCCCCCACAGGAGTCGATACGCAGTATTTT. Translation: CSARPPTGVDTQYF.

Many counts were recorded for this clonotype. V and J are TRBV11-2 and TRBJ2-7, with D tentatively TRBD1 (6 bases). Germline values: CDR1 SGHAT, CDR2 FQNNGV. The CDR3 is made up of 16 amino acids. The germline V and J ends were trimmed by 1 base and 0 bases, with 13 bases remaining between them. Here the CDR3 reads CASSLGPPGASYEQYF. CDR3 sequence (DNA): TGTGCCAGCAGCTTAGGCCCCCCAGGGGCCTCCTACGAGCAGTACTTC.

This clonotype was detected many times. The chain combines TRBV29-1 with TRBJ1-1; D unresolved. V lost 2 bases and J lost 0, with 1 base in between. CDR3 length: 11 residues. The germline CDR1 and CDR2 sequences are SQVTM and ANQGSEA. CDR3 residues: CSVELNTEAFF. The DNA for the CDR3 is TGCAGCGTTGAATTGAACACTGAAGCTTTCTTT.

This clonotype showed up many times. The V gene is TRBV6-2 or TRBV6-3, the J gene TRBJ2-1; 10 bases are shared with TRBD2. V shed 1 base, J shed 4 bases, and the junction held 19 bases outside the gene matches. Germline V gene sequence: CDR1 MNHEY, CDR2 SVGEGT. This CDR3 is built from 21 residues. In DNA, the CDR3 is TGTGCCAGCAGTTACTATGGTTGGGGCGGCGTTAGCGGGAGGTCGTACAATGAGCAGTTCTTC. This codes for CASSYYGWGGVSGRSYNEQFF.

This chain uses TRBV5-1 with TRBJ2-3; 10 bases match TRBD2. Trimming at V came to 4 bases and at J to 2 bases, leaving 7 bases not matched to a gene. CDR1 SGHRS and CDR2 YFSETQ come from the germline V gene. This CDR3 has 16 amino acids. CDR3 in DNA: TGCGCCAGCAGCAAACGTAGCGGGGGGCCCACAGATACGCAGTATTTT. As protein: CASSKRSGGPTDTQYF.